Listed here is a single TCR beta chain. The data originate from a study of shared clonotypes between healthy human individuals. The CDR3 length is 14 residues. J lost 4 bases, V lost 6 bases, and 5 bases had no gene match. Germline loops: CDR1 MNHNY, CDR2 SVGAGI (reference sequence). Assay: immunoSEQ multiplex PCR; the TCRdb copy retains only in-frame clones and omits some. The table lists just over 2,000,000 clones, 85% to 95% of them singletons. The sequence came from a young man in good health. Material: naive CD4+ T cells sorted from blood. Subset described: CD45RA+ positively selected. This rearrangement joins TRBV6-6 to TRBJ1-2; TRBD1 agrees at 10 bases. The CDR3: CASSTDRGPYGYTF. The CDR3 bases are TGTGCCAGCAGCACCGACAGGGGGCCCTATGGCTACACCTTC.